Each of the 30 T cell receptor beta chains below was sequenced from the same sample in a study of CD8 T cells in ankylosing spondylitis. Each CDR3 protein is one row after TCRdb ran MiXCR on the 5' RACE reads. Among some 140,000 distinct CDR3 sequences, 7% to 10% were seen once, and the ten largest hold less than 7.5%. Material for sequencing was synovial fluid, either unsorted or a sorted T cell fraction (not recorded which). Receptor source: a male donor with ankylosing spondylitis.

Ten or more counts support this clonotype. The chain has TRBV20-1 and TRBJ1-1, with 8 bases matching TRBD1. The CDR3 totals 14 residues. Germline V gene lookup returns CDR1 DFQATT and CDR2 SNEGSKA (reference sequence). Trimming took 2 bases from V and 3 from J; bases not matched to a gene: 5. CDR3 in DNA: TGCAGTGCTAGATCAGGACAGGGATACACTGAAGCTTTCTTT. Translated, it gives CSARSGQGYTEAFF.

This clonotype was seen repeatedly, ten times or more. V gene TRBV5-4 combines with J gene TRBJ2-1, with D unresolved. This CDR3 is built from 16 residues. The germline V and J ends were trimmed by 2 bases and 2 bases, with 14 bases remaining between them. Germline assignment: CDR1 SGHNT and CDR2 YYREEE (reference sequence). The CDR3 loop is CASSLGDLNTYNEQFF. The CDR3 coding sequence is TGTGCCAGCAGCTTAGGTGACCTAAACACCTACAATGAGCAGTTCTTC.

This clonotype was counted ten times or more. The V gene is TRBV10-3, the J gene TRBJ1-1; D gene unclear. The CDR3 runs 12 residues. Germline lookup yields CDR1 ENHRY and CDR2 SYGVKD. V lost 10 bases and J lost 6, with 15 bases in between. The CDR3 region has the DNA TGTGCCACAGCGCCGGTGGCGGCTGAAGCTTTCTTT. Its protein product is CATAPVAAEAFF.

This clonotype showed up just a few times. Being one base from a much bigger clone, this may be a read error. The rearrangement links TRBV29-1 to TRBJ1-2; D remains unclear. The CDR3 is 11 amino acids. Germline V gene lookup returns CDR1 SQVTM and CDR2 ANQGSEA. The CDR3 DNA follows: TGCAACACCAGAACTAACTATGGCTACACCTTC. Protein sequence: CNTRTNYGYTF.

This clonotype turned up a few times. V and J are TRBV20-1 and TRBJ2-5, with D uncertain. Trimming took 0 bases from V and 4 from J, leaving 9 bases between them. Germline V gene lookup returns CDR1 DFQATT and CDR2 SNEGSKA (reference sequence). This CDR3 is built from 13 residues. The CDR3 DNA is TGCAGTGCTAGAGATCGAGGTGGAGAGACCCAGTACTTC. Encoded protein: CSARDRGGETQYF.

This clonotype was recorded at least ten times. This chain connects TRBV20-1 to TRBJ2-5, with D perhaps TRBD2 (5 bases). Deletions cut 2 bases from V and 4 bases from J, with 14 bases between. Germline CDR1 is DFQATT and CDR2 is SNEGSKA (reference sequence). The CDR3 is made up of 14 amino acids. CDR3 in DNA: TGCAGTGCTAGAAGAGCGGTCGCGGGAGAGACCCAGTACTTC. Amino acids: CSARRAVAGETQYF.

The table lists this clonotype with a few counts. This chain uses TRBV20-1 with TRBJ1-2, with no clear D. This CDR3 spans 14 amino acids. The V gene's germline CDR1 is DFQATT and CDR2 SNEGSKA (reference sequence). Trimming shortened V by 5 bases and J by 2 bases, and 15 bases separated the two germline ends. DNA of the CDR3: TGCAGTGCTCCGGACTGGCTGGGGAACTATGGCTACACCTTC. Translated: CSAPDWLGNYGYTF.

The genes are TRBV7-2 and TRBJ2-3, with 7 nucleotides matching TRBD1. Unmatched junction bases numbered 8, after V lost 3 bases and J lost 2 bases. The CDR3 runs to 16 residues. Germline-derived CDR1 and CDR2 are SGHTA and FQGNSA. CDR3 in amino acids: CASSFGPTGLTDTQYF. The CDR3, as DNA: TGTGCCAGCAGCTTCGGACCGACAGGGCTCACAGATACGCAGTATTTT.

This clonotype was detected ten times or more. The rearrangement links TRBV6-5 to TRBJ2-3; unclear D gene. In germline, CDR1 is MNHEY, CDR2 SVGAGI. Trimming took off 6 bases at V and 5 bases at J, with 12 bases between the two ends. The CDR3 contains 13 residues. For the CDR3, the DNA is TGTGCCAGCAGGGTACTCGCAGGAGATACGCAGTATTTT. Translating gives CASRVLAGDTQYF.

This clonotype was detected many times. The V call is TRBV6-1, the J call TRBJ1-1; D unresolved. CDR3 length: 14 amino acids. V lost 3 bases to trimming and J lost 5 bases, with 13 bases between them. Germline CDR1 reads MNHNS; CDR2 reads SASEGT. The CDR3 nucleotides read TGTGCCAGCAGTGAGGAGGGTTTTGCGACTGAAGCTTTCTTT. Translation gives CASSEEGFATEAFF.

The sample holds many counts of this clonotype. The chain employs TRBV7-8 and TRBJ2-1; D possibly matches TRBD1 or TRBD2 (5 bases each). Trimming left V 4 bases short and J 3 bases short, with 16 bases between. This CDR3 spans 16 amino acids. CDR1 is SGHVS and CDR2 is FQNEAQ in the germline V gene. This chain's CDR3 is CASSSKGTDIYNEQFF. CDR3 coding DNA: TGTGCCAGCAGCTCCAAGGGGACGGATATCTACAATGAGCAGTTCTTC.

This clonotype was seen only once. J is TRBJ1-2 and V is TRBV2; TRBD1 agrees at 9 bases. With V trimmed by 6 bases and J by 6 bases, 5 bases remained unmatched. The CDR3 runs 13 residues. Germline V gene sequence: CDR1 SNHLY, CDR2 FYNNEI. The CDR3 sequence is CASSGQGRNGYTF. The CDR3 bases are TGTGCCAGCAGCGGACAGGGGAGAAATGGCTACACCTTC.

The chain couples TRBV28 to TRBJ2-7; D uncertain. V was clipped by 5 bases and J by 2 bases, with 16 bases between them. The CDR3 runs 15 residues. Germline V gives CDR1 MDHEN, CDR2 SYDVKM. The CDR3 DNA reads TGTGCCAGCAGTCCAATCCACTCGGCCCCCTACGAGCAGTACTTC. Protein sequence: CASSPIHSAPYEQYF. The variable domain in full, with the rest retrieved from reference TRBV28 and TRBJ2-7, is DVKVTQSSRYLVKRTGEKVFLECVQDMDHENMFWYRQDPGLGLRLIYFSYDVKMKEKGDIPEGYSVSREKKERFSLILESASTNQTSMYLCASSPIHSAPYEQYFGPGTRLTVT.

This clonotype was recorded many times. The V call is TRBV29-1, the J call TRBJ2-3; TRBD2 is a possible D gene (6 bases). Between the trimmed V and J ends, which lost 6 bases and 2 bases, there was a span of 15 bases. Germline V gives CDR1 SQVTM, CDR2 ANQGSEA. CDR3 size: 14 residues. DNA of the CDR3: TGCAGCGTAGGAATGGGAGGCTACACAGATACGCAGTATTTT. Protein sequence: CSVGMGGYTDTQYF.

V is TRBV7-2 and J is TRBJ2-6, with D tentatively TRBD1 (6 bases). There are 17 residues in the CDR3. The V gene's germline CDR1 is SGHTA and CDR2 FQGNSA. V was pared by 5 bases and J by 1 base, with 15 bases between. The CDR3 region has the DNA TGTGCCAGCAGCACCGGGACATTTCCATCTGGGGCCAACGTCCTGACTTTC. Translated, it gives CASSTGTFPSGANVLTF.

This chain connects TRBV5-1 to TRBJ2-5; 7 bases line up with TRBD2. CDR3 length: 14 amino acids. With 4 bases clipped from V and 1 base from J, the junction kept 4 bases outside the gene matches. CDR1 is SGHRS and CDR2 is YFSETQ in the germline V gene. In DNA, the CDR3 is TGCGCCAGCAGCCCCGGGGGGAGCCAAGAGACCCAGTACTTC. This sequence encodes CASSPGGSQETQYF.

This clonotype showed up just a few times. V is TRBV5-4 and J is TRBJ2-3; D perhaps matches TRBD1 (7 bases). Trimming stripped 4 bases from V and 2 bases from J, with 11 bases between. This CDR3 is 14 amino acids long. Germline V gene lookup returns CDR1 SGHNT and CDR2 YYREEE (reference sequence). CDR3 coding DNA: TGTGCCAGCAGCGGCGGGACAGCCACAGATACGCAGTATTTT. The encoded protein is CASSGGTATDTQYF.

The chain employs TRBV12-3 or TRBV12-4 and TRBJ2-2, with TRBD1 identical over 7 bases. The CDR3 loop spans 14 amino acids. Germline trimming cut 5 bases from V and 6 bases from J; bases unmatched to any gene: 6. This CDR3 reads CASSPTGKAGELFF. The CDR3 coding sequence is TGTGCCAGCAGTCCGACAGGGAAGGCCGGGGAGCTGTTTTTT.

The gene calls are TRBV4-2 and TRBJ2-7; D remains ambiguous. V was trimmed by 4 bases and J by 3 bases, leaving 13 bases between them. The CDR3 is 14 amino acids. In germline, CDR1 is LGHNA, CDR2 YNFKEQ. The CDR3 region is CASSPELLCYEQYF. The DNA of the CDR3 is TGTGCCAGCAGCCCTGAGCTCCTGTGCTACGAGCAGTACTTC.

This clonotype was observed at least ten times. The chain is built from TRBV5-1 and TRBJ2-2, with 8 bases that match TRBD2. There are 16 residues in the CDR3. V shed 3 bases, J shed 5 bases, and the junction held 9 bases outside the gene matches. Germline CDR1 is SGHRS and CDR2 is YFSETQ. The CDR3 region is CASSYGRGGATGELFF. The CDR3 nucleotides read TGCGCCAGCAGCTACGGACGGGGGGGTGCGACCGGGGAGCTGTTTTTT. Variable domain in full (rest from reference TRBV5-1 and TRBJ2-2): KAGVTQTPRYLIKTRGQQVTLSCSPISGHRSVSWYQQTPGQGLQFLFEYFSETQRNKGNFPGRFSGRQFSNSRSEMNVSTLELGDSALYLCASSYGRGGATGELFFGEGSRLTVL.

There are many counts of this clonotype. V gene TRBV7-9 combines with J gene TRBJ1-1; D remains unclear. The CDR3 is 13 residues long. Germline loops: CDR1 SEHNR, CDR2 FQNEAQ (reference sequence). Trimming cost V 5 bases and J 6 bases, with 13 bases left between them. CDR3 amino acids: CASSTTAVPEAFF. The CDR3 DNA is TGTGCCAGCAGCACTACAGCGGTACCTGAAGCTTTCTTT.

Concerning this clonotype itself: This may come from a read error, since a much larger clone is one base off. This rearrangement joins TRBV28 to TRBJ2-7; no definite D call. The CDR3 consists of 11 residues. Per germline, CDR1 MDHEN and CDR2 SYDVKM. CDR3 sequence (DNA): TGTCCCAGCCTAACGGGCTACGAGCAGTACTTC. Translating gives CPSLTGYEQYF. The whole variable domain, filled in from reference TRBV28 and TRBJ2-7, reads DVKVTQSSRYLVKRTGEKVFLECVQDMDHENMFWYRQDPGLGLRLIYFSYDVKMKEKGDIPEGYSVSREKKERFSLILESASTNQTSMYLCPSLTGYEQYFGPGTRLTVT.

In its sample, this clonotype was seen a few times. The chain has TRBV20-1 and TRBJ2-7; tentative D call: TRBD2 (6 bases). This CDR3 has 14 amino acids. The V and J ends lost 1 base and 2 bases respectively, with 12 bases between them. Looked up from germline, CDR1 is DFQATT and CDR2 is SNEGSKA (reference sequence). CDR3: CSARGAGFAYEQYF. For the CDR3, the DNA is TGCAGTGCTAGAGGAGCGGGTTTCGCCTACGAGCAGTACTTC.

This clonotype was recorded many times. J is TRBJ2-7 and V is TRBV7-2, with TRBD2 matching over 8 bases. There are 16 residues in the CDR3. Germline assignment: CDR1 SGHTA and CDR2 FQGNSA. Trimming cost V 5 bases and J 3 bases; bases outside gene matches: 12. The CDR3 sequence is CASSPSRLALNYEQYF. CDR3 DNA: TGTGCCAGCAGCCCCTCCCGACTAGCGCTGAACTACGAGCAGTACTTC.

This clonotype is labeled as medium-sized. The V gene is TRBV7-2, the J gene TRBJ2-2; perhaps TRBD2 as D (6 bases). This CDR3 is 14 amino acids long. The germline V gene has CDR1 SGHTA and CDR2 FQGNSA. V lost 5 bases and J lost 2, with 9 bases in between. As DNA, the CDR3 is TGTGCCAGCAGCCGGGACTTCAACACCGGGGAGCTGTTTTTT. It codes for CASSRDFNTGELFF.

There are many counts of this clonotype. This rearrangement joins TRBV4-2 to TRBJ2-5; 7 nucleotides line up with TRBD2. V trimming: 0 bases; J trimming: 10 bases; junction bases outside the gene matches: 5. CDR1 is LGHNA, CDR2 YNFKEQ, per germline. The CDR3 sequence is 13 residues long. The CDR3 sequence: CASSQDNRGDQYF. The DNA of the CDR3 is TGTGCCAGCAGCCAAGATAATCGGGGGGACCAGTACTTC.

This clonotype showed up just a few times. The chain uses TRBV6-1 and TRBJ2-3; D gene unclear. The CDR3 totals 13 residues. V was cut by 6 bases and J by 0 bases, with 7 bases left in between. The germline gives CDR1 MNHNS, CDR2 SASEGT. Here the CDR3 DNA reads TGTGCCAGCAGCGCCAGGAGCACAGATACGCAGTATTTT. Its translation: CASSARSTDTQYF.

This clonotype was picked up many times. The chain employs TRBV6-1 and TRBJ1-5, with a weak D call TRBD1 (5 bases). The CDR3 has 14 amino acids. Germline V lookup: CDR1 MNHNS, CDR2 SASEGT. The V end was cut by 7 bases, the J end by 8 bases, with 18 bases between. The CDR3 DNA sequence: TGTGCCAGCAAACCCGGGGTAGAGGGGAAGCCCCAGCATTTT. Residues: CASKPGVEGKPQHF.

This chain joins TRBV10-3 and TRBJ2-1; possible D gene TRBD1, 6 bases. Per the germline V gene, CDR1 is ENHRY and CDR2 is SYGVKD. Deletions cut 10 bases from V and 3 bases from J, with 22 bases between. The CDR3 is 16 amino acids. CDR3 sequence: CATNVGPRDNYNEQFF. CDR3 bases: TGTGCCACCAACGTGGGGCCAAGGGACAACTACAATGAGCAGTTCTTC.

V and J are TRBV3-1 and TRBJ2-5; the D gene is possibly TRBD2 (6 bases). The CDR3 has 17 amino acids. Trimming left V 4 bases short and J 5 bases short, with 23 bases between. The V gene's germline CDR1 is LGHDT and CDR2 YNNKEL (reference sequence). CDR3 loop: CASSPYTADWEVETQYF. The CDR3 DNA reads TGTGCCAGCAGCCCGTATACCGCCGACTGGGAGGTGGAGACCCAGTACTTC.